This entry lists 20 T cell receptor beta chains sequenced from one sample in a study of T cell repertoires in cytomegalovirus infection. In TCRdb, the reads were re-called with MiXCR into one record per CDR3 protein. The data hold about 260,000 distinct CDR3 sequences, with approximately 13% observed a single time. The sequencing sample was made of PBMCs. These receptors were taken from a human donor in good health (CMV status not recorded). Some clones in this sample may be carry-over from other donors' samples.

This clonotype was seen many times. V and J are TRBV28 and TRBJ1-1; D is uncertain. Germline CDR1 MDHEN, CDR2 SYDVKM. The CDR3 has 15 amino acids. Trimming removed 7 bases from V and 4 bases from J, with 19 bases in between. CDR3 nucleotides: TGTGCCAGCAAAGTTGGGTCCGCCAAGGGCACTGAAGCTTTCTTT. It codes for CASKVGSAKGTEAFF.

There are many counts of this clonotype. J is TRBJ2-3 and V is TRBV28; 12 positions agree with TRBD1. CDR3 size: 15 residues. The V and J ends lost 2 bases and 6 bases, in that order; junction bases with no gene match: 3. Germline CDR1 reads MDHEN; CDR2 reads SYDVKM. The CDR3 DNA sequence: TGTGCCAGCAGTTTAATGGGACAGGGGGCCGATACGCAGTATTTT. Residues: CASSLMGQGADTQYF.

With respect to this clonotype: Given a much more abundant clone one base away, this may be a read error. This chain connects TRBV7-6 to TRBJ2-7; 7 nucleotides match TRBD1. After removal of 4 bases from V and 2 bases from J, the junction contained 11 bases not matched to a gene. CDR1 SGHVS and CDR2 FNYEAQ come from the germline V gene. The CDR3 sequence is 16 residues long. The CDR3 here is CASSSQTGSNPYEQYF. CDR3 bases: TGTGCCAGCAGCTCACAGACAGGGTCCAATCCCTACGAGCAGTACTTC. The full variable domain, its missing parts supplied by reference TRBV7-6 and TRBJ2-7, is GAGVSQSPRYKVTKRGQDVALRCDPISGHVSLYWYRQALGQGPEFLTYFNYEAQQDKSGLPNDRFSAERPEGSISTLTIQRTEQRDSAMYRCASSSQTGSNPYEQYFGPGTRLTVT.

There are many counts of this clonotype. The rearrangement links TRBV6-1 to TRBJ1-1; no clear D. Germline V gene sequence: CDR1 MNHNS, CDR2 SASEGT. The CDR3 loop spans 15 amino acids. V gave up 5 bases and J gave up 3 bases, with 16 bases separating them. CDR3 in DNA: TGTGCCAGCAGTTTCCGAAGGGCAGGAGACACTGAAGCTTTCTTT. It codes for CASSFRRAGDTEAFF.

The chain is built from TRBV5-4 and TRBJ2-2; D is uncertain. Trimming took off 10 bases at V and 0 bases at J, with 10 bases between the two ends. This CDR3 is 13 amino acids long. Germline V CDR1 and CDR2: SGHNT, YYREEE (reference sequence). In DNA, the CDR3 is TGTGCCTATAAAACAGCGAACACCGGGGAGCTGTTTTTT. Protein: CAYKTANTGELFF.

This clonotype has ten or more counts. J is TRBJ2-1 and V is TRBV29-1, with 9 bases matching TRBD1. Germline V lookup: CDR1 SQVTM, CDR2 ANQGSEA. V lost 2 bases to trimming and J lost 4 bases; unmatched junction nucleotides: 9. The CDR3 totals 16 residues. CDR3 sequence reads: CSVERVGQGRYNEQFF. The CDR3 nucleotides are TGCAGCGTTGAACGTGTCGGACAGGGGAGATACAATGAGCAGTTCTTC.

This clonotype has a handful of counts. J is TRBJ1-4 and V is TRBV28; 11 bases align to TRBD1. J lost 8 bases, V lost 5 bases, and 7 bases had no gene match. The CDR3 has 15 residues. CDR1 MDHEN and CDR2 SYDVKM come from the germline V gene. The CDR3 DNA reads as TGTGCCAGCAGTATCGGGACAGGGGGATACGAAAAACTGTTTTTT. Translated, it gives CASSIGTGGYEKLFF.

This clonotype was seen a handful of times. The rearrangement links TRBV29-1 to TRBJ1-4, with TRBD1 matching 12 bases. This CDR3 contains 14 residues. Per the germline V gene, CDR1 is SQVTM and CDR2 is ANQGSEA. With V trimmed by 7 bases and J by 5 bases, 5 bases remained unmatched. CDR3 sequence: CSAGTGGGNEKLFF. The CDR3, as DNA: TGCAGCGCAGGGACAGGGGGCGGAAATGAAAAACTGTTTTTT. The full variable domain, in which reference TRBV29-1 and TRBJ1-4 provide the parts outside the CDR3, is SAVISQKPSRDICQRGTSLTIQCQVDSQVTMMFWYRQQPGQSLTLIATANQGSEATYESGFVIDKFPISRPNLTFSTLTVSNMSPEDSSIYLCSAGTGGGNEKLFFGSGTQLSVL.

This clonotype was detected a few times. The chain links TRBV28 to TRBJ2-3; D might be TRBD2 (7 bases). Per germline, CDR1 MDHEN and CDR2 SYDVKM. V lost 4 bases and J lost 1, with 18 bases in between. The CDR3 is 17 residues long. The chain's CDR3 is CASSYPGGGHGTDTQYF. CDR3 coding DNA: TGTGCCAGCAGTTATCCGGGGGGCGGACACGGCACAGATACGCAGTATTTT.

At least ten counts were recorded for this clonotype. V gene TRBV7-3 combines with J gene TRBJ2-1; no firm D call. Germline V gene data show CDR1 as SGHTA and CDR2 as FQGTGA. V lost 2 bases and J lost 0, with 11 bases in between. The CDR3 extends over 16 amino acids. DNA of the CDR3: TGTGCCAGCAGCTTAGGTGGCCGACGCTCCTACAATGAGCAGTTCTTC. This translates into CASSLGGRRSYNEQFF. Together with reference TRBV7-3 and TRBJ2-1, the CDR3 gives the full variable domain: GAGVSQTPSNKVTEKGKYVELRCDPISGHTALYWYRQSLGQGPEFLIYFQGTGAADDSGLPNDRFFAVRPEGSVSTLKIQRTERGDSAVYLCASSLGGRRSYNEQFFGPGTRLTVL.

This clonotype was picked up a small number of times. The J gene is TRBJ2-5, the V gene TRBV14, with 9 bases aligning to TRBD1. V shed 6 bases, J shed 5 bases, and the junction held 10 bases outside the gene matches. This CDR3 has 15 residues. Germline loops: CDR1 SGHDN, CDR2 FVKESK. The CDR3, as DNA: TGTGCCAGCAGTACAACCGGGACAGGGCCGGAGACCCAGTACTTC. Translating gives CASSTTGTGPETQYF.

The chain carries TRBV28 and TRBJ2-3; TRBD2 is a possible D gene (6 bases). CDR3 length equals 16 residues. V lost 4 bases and J 0 bases, leaving 14 bases between the germline ends. The V gene's germline CDR1 is MDHEN and CDR2 SYDVKM. The CDR3 DNA sequence: TGTGCCAGCAGTTCCGGGGGACTCCTAAGCACAGATACGCAGTATTTT. This codes for CASSSGGLLSTDTQYF.

The table lists this clonotype with a few counts. The rearrangement uses TRBV6-4 and TRBJ2-2, with 7 bases aligning to TRBD2. V trimming: 2 bases; J trimming: 2 bases; junction bases outside the gene matches: 2. In germline, CDR1 is MRHNA, CDR2 SNTAGT. The CDR3 totals 15 residues. The CDR3 coding sequence is TGTGCCAGCAGTGACACTAGCGTCAACACCGGGGAGCTGTTTTTT. It encodes CASSDTSVNTGELFF.

The chain joins TRBV14 to TRBJ2-2, with D unclear. The V end was cut by 5 bases, the J end by 7 bases, with 8 bases between. Germline assignment: CDR1 SGHDN and CDR2 FVKESK. This CDR3 has 12 amino acids. As DNA, the CDR3 is TGTGCCAGCAGCTGGACGGTCGGGGAGCTGTTTTTT. This gives the protein CASSWTVGELFF.

The rearrangement joins TRBV20-1 to TRBJ2-1; 8 bases match TRBD2. This CDR3 region has 17 residues. Germline lookup yields CDR1 DFQATT and CDR2 SNEGSKA (reference sequence). J was trimmed by 0 bases and V by 1 base; bases with no gene match: 8. CDR3 in amino acids: CSARGEYSGGSYNEQFF. The CDR3 nucleotides read TGCAGTGCTAGAGGCGAGTACAGCGGGGGCTCCTACAATGAGCAGTTCTTC.

This clonotype was found many times. This chain connects TRBV7-9 to TRBJ1-1; D is perhaps TRBD1 (6 bases). Trimming took off 5 bases at V and 2 bases at J, with 15 bases between the two ends. The germline V gene encodes CDR1 SEHNR and CDR2 FQNEAQ (reference sequence). This CDR3 contains 15 residues. DNA for the CDR3: TGTGCCAGCAGCCCACGGGCGGGGGCCAACACTGAAGCTTTCTTT. This encodes CASSPRAGANTEAFF.

This clonotype was seen many times. The chain couples TRBV7-9 to TRBJ2-3; TRBD1 matches at 7 bases. With 4 bases clipped from V and 0 bases from J, the junction kept 4 bases outside the gene matches. The length of the CDR3 is 15 residues. The V gene's germline CDR1 is SEHNR and CDR2 FQNEAQ (reference sequence). As DNA, the CDR3 is TGTGCCAGCAGCTCACAGGGGCCTAGCACAGATACGCAGTATTTT. Its protein product is CASSSQGPSTDTQYF.

This clonotype was detected many times. The gene calls are TRBV6-1 and TRBJ2-1, with 7 bases lining up with TRBD2. The CDR3 totals 15 residues. V lost 6 bases to trimming and J lost 3 bases; unmatched junction nucleotides: 8. The germline CDR1 and CDR2 sequences are MNHNS and SASEGT. The CDR3 loop reads CASSPRGVNYNEQFF. The CDR3 DNA is TGTGCCAGCAGCCCACGGGGGGTTAACTACAATGAGCAGTTCTTC.

This clonotype was found many times. The chain carries TRBV6-1 and TRBJ1-5, with D perhaps matching TRBD1 (5 bases). The CDR3 consists of 14 residues. The V gene's germline CDR1 is MNHNS and CDR2 SASEGT. V dropped 10 bases and J dropped 0 bases, with 13 bases sitting between them. CDR3 in DNA: TGTGCCACCGGGGGGGGGACTAGCAATCAGCCCCAGCATTTT. It codes for CATGGGTSNQPQHF.

This clonotype has a count of ten or more. V usage is TRBV2 and J usage is TRBJ1-2; 7 bases fit TRBD1. Germline assignment: CDR1 SNHLY and CDR2 FYNNEI. CDR3 length: 18 residues. V lost 2 bases to trimming and J lost 5 bases; unmatched junction nucleotides: 17. The CDR3 protein is CASSEYGGWGRGEYGYTF. The CDR3 coding sequence is TGTGCCAGCAGTGAATATGGGGGCTGGGGCAGGGGGGAATATGGCTACACCTTC. Variable domain in full (rest from reference TRBV2 and TRBJ1-2): EPEVTQTPSHQVTQMGQEVILRCVPISNHLYFYWYRQILGQKVEFLVSFYNNEISEKSEIFDDQFSVERPDGSNFTLKIRSTKLEDSAMYFCASSEYGGWGRGEYGYTFGSGTRLTVV.